This T cell receptor (beta chain) is drawn from a study of vaccination effects on CD4 cells after COVID-19. Looking at the study overall: Within the ViraFEST assay, antigen-specific CD4+ T cells underwent expansion with viral peptide pools prior to sequencing. Researchers obtained post-vaccine samples at a median of 72 days past the second dose.

On this clone: Its antigen is unknown.

The CDR3 has 15 amino acids. Germline assignment: CDR1 LGHDT and CDR2 YNNKEL (reference sequence). Trimming removed 0 bases at V and 3 bases at J, with 11 bases between. The table came from immunoSEQ multiplex PCR; TCRdb's copy has only in-frame clones and leaves some out. The sample holds about 73,000 clones; roughly 75% are singletons and the top ten take about 2.3%. At the end of around eleven days of culture, CD4+ T cells were isolated. Either the BNT162b2 or mRNA-1273 vaccine was given to participants in two doses. The vaccine recipients had no prior SARS-CoV-2 infection, with negative nucleocapsid antibodies. On days 3 and 7, fresh IL-2 medium replaced half the medium.

The sample consisted of CD4+ T cells from PBMCs cultured without peptide, taken after COVID-19 vaccination. The receptor was isolated from a human donor who received a COVID-19 vaccine. The J gene is TRBJ2-5, the V gene TRBV3-1 (or the pseudogene TRBV3-2), with D tentatively TRBD2 (6 bases). The CDR3 region is CASSQDLRGKETQYF. The CDR3 DNA reads as TGTGCCAGCAGCCAAGATCTACGCGGGAAAGAGACCCAGTACTTC.